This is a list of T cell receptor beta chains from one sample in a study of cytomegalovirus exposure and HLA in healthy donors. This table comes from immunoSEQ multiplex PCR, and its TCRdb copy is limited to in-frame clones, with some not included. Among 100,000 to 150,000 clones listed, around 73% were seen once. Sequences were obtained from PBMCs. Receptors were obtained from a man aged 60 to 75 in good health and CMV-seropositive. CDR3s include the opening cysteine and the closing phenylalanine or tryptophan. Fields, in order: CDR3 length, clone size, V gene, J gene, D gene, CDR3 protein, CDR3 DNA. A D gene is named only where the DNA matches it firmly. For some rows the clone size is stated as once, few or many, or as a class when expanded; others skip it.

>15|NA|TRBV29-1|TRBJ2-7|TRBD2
CSVEVGGGGFYEQYF
TGCAGCGTTGAAGTCGGGGGGGGAGGGTTCTACGAGCAGTACTTC
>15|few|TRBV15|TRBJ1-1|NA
CATSRDSSGDTEAFF
TGTGCCACCAGCAGAGATAGTTCGGGGGACACTGAAGCTTTCTTT
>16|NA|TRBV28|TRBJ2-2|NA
CASSLGGGRPTGELFF
TGTGCCAGCAGTTTAGGGGGCGGAAGACCCACCGGGGAGCTGTTTTTT
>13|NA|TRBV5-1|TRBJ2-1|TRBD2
CASSPLAGNEQFF
TGCGCCAGCAGCCCTTTAGCGGGCAATGAGCAGTTCTTC
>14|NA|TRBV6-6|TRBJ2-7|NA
CASLPWTDSEEQYF
TGTGCCAGCTTACCTTGGACAGACTCTGAGGAGCAGTACTTC
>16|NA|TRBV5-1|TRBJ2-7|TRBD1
CASSLGGTGGGYEQYF
TGCGCCAGCAGCTTGGGAGGGACAGGGGGCGGCTACGAGCAGTACTTC
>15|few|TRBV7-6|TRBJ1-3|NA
CASSVGQSSGNTIYF
TGTGCCAGCAGCGTAGGACAGAGCTCTGGAAACACCATATATTTT
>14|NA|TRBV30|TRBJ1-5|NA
CAWSGDTGNQPQHF
TGTGCCTGGAGTGGTGACACAGGGAATCAGCCCCAGCATTTT
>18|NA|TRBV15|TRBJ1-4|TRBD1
CATSRGLTGGINNEKLFF
TGTGCCACCAGCAGGGGACTGACAGGGGGCATCAATAATGAAAAACTGTTTTTT
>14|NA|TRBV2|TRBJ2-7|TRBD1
CASTHLGQAYEQYF
TGTGCCAGCACTCACCTGGGACAGGCCTACGAGCAGTACTTC
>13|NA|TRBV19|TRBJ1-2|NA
CASSIGMSYGYTF
TGTGCCAGTAGTATTGGTATGAGTTATGGCTACACCTTC
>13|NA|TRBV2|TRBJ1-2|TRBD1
CASSQGVLYGYTF
TGTGCCAGCAGTCAGGGGGTATTATATGGCTACACCTTC
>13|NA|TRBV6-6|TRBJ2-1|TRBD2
CASSGWGGNEQFF
TGTGCCAGCAGTGGGTGGGGGGGCAATGAGCAGTTCTTC
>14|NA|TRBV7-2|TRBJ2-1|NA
CASSLTRLDNEQFF
TGTGCCAGCAGCTTAACTAGACTCGACAATGAGCAGTTCTTC
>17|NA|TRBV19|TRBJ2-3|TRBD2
CASRLYGGGISTDTQYF
TGTGCCAGTAGACTCTATGGCGGGGGAATCAGCACAGATACGCAGTATTTT
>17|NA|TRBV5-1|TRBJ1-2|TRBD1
CASSSSQGVVSNYGYTF
TGCGCCAGCAGCAGTTCACAGGGGGTCGTCTCTAACTATGGCTACACCTTC
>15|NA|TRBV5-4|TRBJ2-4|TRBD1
CASRGTGEAKNIQYF
TGTGCCAGCAGAGGGACAGGGGAGGCCAAAAACATTCAGTACTTC
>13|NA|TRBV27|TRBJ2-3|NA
CASSLRRADTQYF
TGTGCCAGCAGTCTCCGGAGAGCCGATACGCAGTATTTT
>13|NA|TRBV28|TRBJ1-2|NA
CASRGGSPYGYTF
TGTGCCAGTAGGGGAGGGTCTCCGTATGGCTACACCTTC
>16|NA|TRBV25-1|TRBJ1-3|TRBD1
CASSASDRGGGNTIYF
TGTGCCAGCAGCGCTTCAGACAGGGGGGGAGGAAACACCATATATTTT
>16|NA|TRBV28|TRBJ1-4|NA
CASSEDRGATNEKLFF
TGTGCCAGCAGTGAGGATAGGGGCGCAACTAATGAAAAACTGTTTTTT
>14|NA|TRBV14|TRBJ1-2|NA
CASSQSSWGGGYTF
TGTGCCAGCAGCCAGTCATCCTGGGGCGGTGGCTACACCTTC
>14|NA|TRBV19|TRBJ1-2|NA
CASSTSQGGDGYTF
TGTGCCAGTAGTACCTCTCAGGGTGGTGATGGCTACACCTTC
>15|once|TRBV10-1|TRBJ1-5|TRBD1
CASSTDRGDNQPQHF
TGCGCCAGCAGCACGGACAGGGGGGACAATCAGCCCCAGCATTTT
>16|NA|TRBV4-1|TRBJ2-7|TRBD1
CASSQVWSGGFYEQYF
TGCGCCAGCAGCCAAGTATGGTCAGGGGGCTTCTACGAGCAGTACTTC
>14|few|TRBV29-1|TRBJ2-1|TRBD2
CSVRTGGGGNEQFF
TGCAGCGTGCGAACGGGGGGCGGGGGGAATGAGCAGTTCTTC
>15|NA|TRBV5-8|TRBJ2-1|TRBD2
CASRGELAGYNEQFF
TGTGCCAGCAGAGGGGAACTAGCGGGGTACAATGAGCAGTTCTTC
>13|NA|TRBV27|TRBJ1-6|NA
CASAGRGSSPLHF
TGTGCCAGCGCGGGCAGGGGCAGTTCACCCCTCCACTTT
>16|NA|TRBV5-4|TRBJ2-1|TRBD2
CASSSGTSGGNNEQFF
TGTGCCAGCAGCTCCGGGACTAGCGGGGGGAACAATGAGCAGTTCTTC
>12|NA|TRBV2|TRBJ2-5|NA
CASSEIVETQYF
TGTGCCAGCAGTGAAATCGTGGAGACCCAGTACTTC
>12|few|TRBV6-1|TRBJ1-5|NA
CASTRRGQPQHF
TGTGCCAGCACCCGGAGGGGTCAGCCCCAGCATTTT
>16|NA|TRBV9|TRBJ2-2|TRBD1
CASSGTGGWDTGELFF
TGTGCCAGCAGCGGAACAGGGGGCTGGGACACCGGGGAGCTGTTTTTT
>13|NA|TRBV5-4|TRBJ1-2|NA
CASIPMGADGYTF
TGTGCCAGCATACCGATGGGGGCCGATGGCTACACCTTC
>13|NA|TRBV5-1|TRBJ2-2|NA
CASSLLQGRELFF
TGCGCCAGCAGCTTGTTACAGGGTAGGGAGCTGTTTTTT
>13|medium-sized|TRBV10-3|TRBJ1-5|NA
CAISESGEQPQHF
TGTGCCATCAGTGAGTCAGGGGAACAGCCCCAGCATTTT
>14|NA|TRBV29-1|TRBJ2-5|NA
CSAHTSTPRETQYF
TGCAGCGCTCATACGTCTACCCCGCGGGAGACCCAGTACTTC
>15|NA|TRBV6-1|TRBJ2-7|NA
CASGKQGGIYYEQYF
TGTGCCAGCGGTAAACAGGGGGGGATATATTACGAGCAGTACTTC
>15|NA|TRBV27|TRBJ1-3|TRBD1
CASSDYRGHGNTIYF
TGTGCCAGCAGTGATTATAGGGGGCATGGAAACACCATATATTTT
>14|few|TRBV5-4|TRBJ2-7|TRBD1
CASSLRDRAYEQYF
TGTGCCAGCAGCCTCCGGGACAGGGCCTACGAGCAGTACTTC
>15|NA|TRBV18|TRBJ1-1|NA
CASSPSGGVSTEAFF
TGTGCCAGCTCACCCTCGGGGGGGGTGTCCACTGAAGCTTTCTTT
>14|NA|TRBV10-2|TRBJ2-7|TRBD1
CASSDGGQGYEQYF
TGCGCCAGCAGTGATGGGGGACAGGGCTACGAGCAGTACTTC
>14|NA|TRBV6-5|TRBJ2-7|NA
CASSPRQVTYEQYF
TGTGCCAGCAGTCCCCGACAGGTCACCTACGAGCAGTACTTC
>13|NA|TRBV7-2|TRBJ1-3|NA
CASSQVSGNTIYF
TGTGCCAGCAGCCAGGTCTCTGGAAACACCATATATTTT
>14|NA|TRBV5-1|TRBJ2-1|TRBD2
CASSLGEIGGKQFF
TGCGCCAGCAGCTTGGGGGAGATCGGGGGGAAGCAGTTCTTC
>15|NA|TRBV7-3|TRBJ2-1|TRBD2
CASSETGTRGVQQFF
TGTGCCAGCAGCGAAACCGGGACTAGAGGAGTTCAGCAGTTCTTC
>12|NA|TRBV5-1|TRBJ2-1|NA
CASSLAGYEQFF
TGCGCCAGCAGCTTGGCCGGGTATGAGCAGTTCTTC
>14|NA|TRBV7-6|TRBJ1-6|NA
CASSLGGSGSPLHF
TGTGCCAGCAGCTTAGGGGGTAGCGGTTCACCCCTCCACTTT
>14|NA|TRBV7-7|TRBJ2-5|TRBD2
CASSFTGGQETQYF
TGTGCTAGCAGCTTCACGGGGGGCCAAGAGACCCAGTACTTC
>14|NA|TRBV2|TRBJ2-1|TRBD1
CASSETDRAGEQFF
TGTGCCAGCAGTGAGACGGACAGGGCAGGTGAGCAGTTCTTC
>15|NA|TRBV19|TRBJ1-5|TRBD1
CASSKEVTGYQPQHF
TGTGCCAGTAGTAAAGAAGTGACAGGGTATCAGCCCCAGCATTTT
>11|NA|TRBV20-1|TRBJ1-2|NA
CSARTSGGYTF
TGCAGTGCTAGAACTTCGGGTGGCTACACCTTC
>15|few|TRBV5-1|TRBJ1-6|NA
CASSLSAGSNSPLHF
TGCGCCAGCAGCTTATCGGCAGGTAGTAATTCACCCCTCCACTTT
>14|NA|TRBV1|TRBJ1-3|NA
CTSRDGTAGNTIYF
TGCACCAGCAGAGATGGGACAGCAGGAAACACCATATATTTT
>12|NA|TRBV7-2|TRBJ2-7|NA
CASTPWGNEQYF
TGTGCCAGCACCCCGTGGGGCAACGAGCAGTACTTC
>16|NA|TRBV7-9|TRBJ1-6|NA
CASSLAQQGPNSPLHF
TGTGCCAGCAGCTTAGCGCAACAGGGCCCCAATTCACCCCTCCACTTT
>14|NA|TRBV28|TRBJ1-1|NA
CASRPPGEYLEAFF
TGTGCCAGCAGACCCCCTGGGGAGTACCTTGAAGCTTTCTTT
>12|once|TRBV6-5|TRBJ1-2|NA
CASSPQGYGYTF
TGTGCCAGCAGTCCCCAGGGGTATGGCTACACCTTC